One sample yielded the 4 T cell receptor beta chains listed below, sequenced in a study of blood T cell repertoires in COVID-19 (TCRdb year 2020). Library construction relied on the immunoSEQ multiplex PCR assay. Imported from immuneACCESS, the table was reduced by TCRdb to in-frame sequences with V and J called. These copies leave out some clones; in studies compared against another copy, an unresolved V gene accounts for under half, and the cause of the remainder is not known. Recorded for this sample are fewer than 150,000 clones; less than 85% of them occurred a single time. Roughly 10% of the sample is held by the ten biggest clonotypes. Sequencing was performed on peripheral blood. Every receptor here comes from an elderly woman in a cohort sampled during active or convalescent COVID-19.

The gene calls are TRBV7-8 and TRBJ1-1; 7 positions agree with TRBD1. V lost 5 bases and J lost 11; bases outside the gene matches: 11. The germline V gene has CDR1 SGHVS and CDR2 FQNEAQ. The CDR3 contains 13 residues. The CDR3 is CASSIQQGTDAFF. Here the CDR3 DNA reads TGTGCCAGCAGCATACAACAGGGGACGGATGCTTTCTTT.

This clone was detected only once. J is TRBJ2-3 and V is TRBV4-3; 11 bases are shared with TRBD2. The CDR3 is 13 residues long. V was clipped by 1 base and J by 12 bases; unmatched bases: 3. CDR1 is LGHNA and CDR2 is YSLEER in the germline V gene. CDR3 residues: CASSQGLAGHQYF. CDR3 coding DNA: TGCGCCAGCAGCCAAGGACTAGCGGGGCACCAGTATTTT.

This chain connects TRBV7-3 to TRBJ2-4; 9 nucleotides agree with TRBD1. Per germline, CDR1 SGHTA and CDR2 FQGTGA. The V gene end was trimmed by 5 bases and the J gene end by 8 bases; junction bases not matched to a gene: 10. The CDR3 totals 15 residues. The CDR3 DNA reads TGTGCCAGCAGCCCAACTGGGACAGGGAAGTACATTCAGTACTTC. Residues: CASSPTGTGKYIQYF.

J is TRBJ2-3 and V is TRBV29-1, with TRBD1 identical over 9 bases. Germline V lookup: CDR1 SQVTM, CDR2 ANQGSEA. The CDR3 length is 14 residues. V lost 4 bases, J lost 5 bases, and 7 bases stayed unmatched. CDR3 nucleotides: TGCAGCGTTGGTGGACAGGGGACGCGAGATACGCAGTATTTT. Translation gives CSVGGQGTRDTQYF.